This T cell receptor beta chain was found in a study of blood T cells in healthy people across ages. This CDR3 has 15 amino acids. Germline V gene lookup returns CDR1 MNHEY and CDR2 SMNVEV (reference sequence). A second PCR, run for about 7 to 11 cycles, used a sample-barcoded 5' primer plus a J-beta primer mix. Every sample gave at least 3 million paired-end reads containing CDR3. From the 5' RACE reads, TCRdb called clonotypes with MiXCR, one entry per CDR3 protein. Of approximately 350,000 distinct CDR3 sequences detected, 45% to 60% appear once; the ten largest clones hold over 40%. Study-wide points: Naive and antigen-experienced cells were not separated, limiting conclusive comparison. More naive CD4+ cells and higher diversity marked long-lived donors relative to aged donors. Strong correlation linked observed beta diversity and percent naive T cells.

This clonotype was found once. What it binds is not known. What was sequenced was blood. The chain joins TRBV27 to TRBJ2-5, with TRBD1 identical over 10 bases. The DNA end lines up better with TRBJ2-7; the J call may be wrong. This TCR derives from a man aged 60 to 69 in good health. The CDR3: CASRPARQGAYEQYF. The CDR3 DNA is TGTGCCAGCAGACCCGCCCGACAGGGGGCGTACGAGCAGTACTTC.